This T cell receptor beta chain was captured in a study of pediatric ulcerative colitis. Study-level results: No controls had the two rectal clonotypes shared by ulcerative colitis patients. Repertoires came from total lymphocyte DNA, so rare subsets like regulatory T cells may be missed.

Ulcerative colitis patients received no immunosuppressive medication before the diagnostic colonoscopy. At colonoscopy, a blood sample was also collected. Germline V gene data show CDR1 as SGHRS and CDR2 as YFSETQ. V was shortened by 0 bases and J by 3 bases, with 4 bases between the two germline ends. The CDR3 runs 13 residues. As regards this clone: The target antigen is unknown.

The repertoire was sequenced with immunoSEQ multiplex PCR; TCRdb's copy has only in-frame clones and lacks some. Among tens of thousands of clones listed, 85% to 90% were seen once. The receptor was isolated from a boy between 10 and 17 years old with severe ulcerative colitis. The sample consisted of blood. The J gene is TRBJ1-5, the V gene TRBV5-1, with unresolved D. In DNA form, the CDR3 reads TGCGCCAGCAGCTTGGACACCAATCAGCCCCAGCATTTT. It codes for CASSLDTNQPQHF. The variable domain in full, completed from reference TRBV5-1 and TRBJ1-5, reads KAGVTQTPRYLIKTRGQQVTLSCSPISGHRSVSWYQQTPGQGLQFLFEYFSETQRNKGNFPGRFSGRQFSNSRSEMNVSTLELGDSALYLCASSLDTNQPQHFGDGTRLSIL.